The entry that follows covers one T cell receptor (beta chain) sequence. This receptor's antigen is unknown. Nothing much larger sits one base from this clone, and base qualities are not available. This sample is drawn from a study of brain T cells in children with intractable seizures (dated by TCRdb to the early 2020s). As for the study more broadly: A NanoString immunology panel was first used to screen resected brain tissue from around 57 pediatric epilepsy surgery cases for immune gene transcripts. Among the 12 selected surgery cases, eight also had pre-surgery blood sequenced, leaving four with brain tissue only. What the research found in general, with its limitations: The patients' HCMV serostatus was not known, and viral specificity was inferred solely from CDR3 sequence similarity. Sequencing depth differed between pre- and post-surgery blood, so clones missing from the pre-surgery sample may reflect undersampling.

This sample's time point label indicates: resected brain tissue, or blood drawn just prior to surgery. The surgery cases showing the highest brain T cell transcript signatures were chosen for TCR beta chain sequencing of brain tissue and, when available, of blood. Patients had been treated with at least one anti-epileptic drug before surgery. The TCR-sequenced patients were children whose drug-resistant epilepsy was caused by tuberous sclerosis complex, focal cortical dysplasia, Rasmussen encephalitis or hemimegalencephaly. Blood was drawn right before the epilepsy surgery. The Monarch genomic DNA purification kit was used to extract bulk genomic DNA from unsorted brain tissue and from whole blood. From the cysteine through the phenylalanine, the CDR3 covers 13 amino acids. The DNA shown is the 39-base CDR3, in frame from base 1. Clipping removes 10 bases from V and 3 bases from J, with 6 as the unmatched junction base count. Based on the germline V gene (reference sequence), the CDR1 and CDR2 sequences are MNHEY and SMNVEV.

The immunoSEQ assay was applied to genomic DNA to generate the TCR beta chain sequences. Per the authors' processing: Any CDR3 sequence that did not begin with the conserved framework cysteine at position 104 was removed by hand. To get clonality, the normalized Shannon's Diversity Index was subtracted from one, giving values from 0 (maximal diversity) to 1 (oligoclonal). Differences in the frequency of the same CDR3 between samples, such as brain versus blood, were assessed with chi-squared comparison-of-proportions tests. Public clonotypes were identified by searching immuneACCESS, and similarity to known antiviral clonotypes was assessed with the VDJdb browser. TCRdb obtained this table from immuneACCESS and retained in-frame rearrangements with V and J assigned. These tables miss some clones; where compared with another copy, unresolved V genes account for less than half of the shortfall, and the remainder is unexplained. V, J and clone size are taken as reported in that table, and D and trimming were inferred from the DNA itself. Recorded for this sample are 80,000 or so clones; about 93% of them occurred a single time. Approximately 25% of the sample rests with the top ten.

The chain is assembled from TRBV27 and TRBJ2-1; 7 bases in the middle match TRBD1. This TCR was recovered from a girl between 2 and 10 years old with Rasmussen encephalitis and intractable seizures. The sample here was peripheral blood, taken at surgery. The CDR3 reads as follows: CAIQTGNYNEQFF. The DNA reads as follows: TGTGCCATCCAGACAGGGAACTACAATGAGCAGTTCTTC.